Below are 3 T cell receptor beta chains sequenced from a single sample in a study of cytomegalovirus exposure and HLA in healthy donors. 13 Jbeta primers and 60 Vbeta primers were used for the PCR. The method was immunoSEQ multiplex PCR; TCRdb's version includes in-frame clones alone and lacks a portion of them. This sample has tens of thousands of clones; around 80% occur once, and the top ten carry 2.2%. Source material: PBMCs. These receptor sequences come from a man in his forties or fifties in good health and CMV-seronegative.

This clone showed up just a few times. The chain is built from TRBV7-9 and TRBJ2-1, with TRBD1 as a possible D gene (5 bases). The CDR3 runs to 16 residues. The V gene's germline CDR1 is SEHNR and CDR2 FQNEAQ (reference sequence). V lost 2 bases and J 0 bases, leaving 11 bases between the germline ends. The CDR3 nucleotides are TGTGCCAGCAGCTTAAACGACAGAAGCTCCTACAATGAGCAGTTCTTC. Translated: CASSLNDRSSYNEQFF.

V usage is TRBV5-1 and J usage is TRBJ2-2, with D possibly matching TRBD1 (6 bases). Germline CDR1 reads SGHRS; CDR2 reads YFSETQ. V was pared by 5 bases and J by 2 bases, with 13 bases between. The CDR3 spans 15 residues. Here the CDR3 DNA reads TGCGCCAGCAGTACAGGGACGCGTAACACCGGGGAGCTGTTTTTT. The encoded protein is CASSTGTRNTGELFF.

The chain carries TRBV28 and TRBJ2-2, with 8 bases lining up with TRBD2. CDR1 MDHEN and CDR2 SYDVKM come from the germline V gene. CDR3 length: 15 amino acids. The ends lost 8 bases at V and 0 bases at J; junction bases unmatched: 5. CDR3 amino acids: CASVHSGTNTGELFF. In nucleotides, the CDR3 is TGTGCCAGCGTTCATAGCGGGACGAACACCGGGGAGCTGTTTTTT.